These 18 T cell receptor beta chains share one sample of origin, sequenced in a study of radiation and T cells in renal cell carcinoma. Time point meaning: baseline pretreatment blood. The treatment is: 15 Gy SBRT to primary tumor, nephrectomy 4 weeks later. TCRdb's table, derived via immunoSEQ multiplex PCR, lists solely in-frame clones and lacks some. The sample holds some 150,000 clones, around nine tenths seen once. The specimen comprised blood, sampled from a patient whose treatment included radiotherapy and nephrectomy. The receptors come from a woman between 45 and 65 years old with renal cell carcinoma.

The V and J genes are TRBV7-8 and TRBJ2-2; TRBD2 matches 8 bases. CDR3 length equals 15 residues. Germline V gives CDR1 SGHVS, CDR2 FQNEAQ. Trimming at V came to 7 bases and at J to 4 bases, leaving 8 bases not matched to a gene. The CDR3 region has the DNA TGTGCCAGCACAAAGCGGGGGCGGGTCACCGGGGAGCTGTTTTTT. This codes for CASTKRGRVTGELFF. Full variable domain (rest looked up from reference TRBV7-8 and TRBJ2-2): GAGVSQSPRYKVAKRGQDVALRCDPISGHVSLFWYQQALGQGPEFLTYFQNEAQLDKSGLPSDRFFAERPEGSVSTLKIQRTQQEDSAVYLCASTKRGRVTGELFFGEGSRLTVL.

The V call is TRBV19, the J call TRBJ1-5; tentatively, D is TRBD1 (5 bases). There are 17 residues in the CDR3. CDR1 and CDR2 from the germline V gene are LNHDA and SQIVND (reference sequence). Trimming removed 7 bases at V and 0 bases at J, with 19 bases between. The CDR3, as DNA: TGTGCCAGTACCCCGGGGGGAACCGCCGTTAGCAATCAGCCCCAGCATTTT. Translating gives CASTPGGTAVSNQPQHF.

This chain connects TRBV19 to TRBJ1-3; D is unresolved. Trimming left V 6 bases short and J 0 bases short, with 9 bases between. The germline CDR1 and CDR2 sequences are LNHDA and SQIVND (reference sequence). The CDR3 has 14 amino acids. As DNA, the CDR3 is TGTGCCAGTAGCACCTCCGCCTCTGGAAACACCATATATTTT. Translated, it gives CASSTSASGNTIYF.

The chain employs TRBV5-4 and TRBJ1-3, with TRBD1 identical over 9 bases. This CDR3 is 15 amino acids long. V lost 4 bases to trimming and J lost 4 bases; unmatched junction nucleotides: 6. Germline CDR1 SGHNT, CDR2 YYREEE (reference sequence). For the CDR3, the DNA is TGTGCCAGCAGCGTGGACAGGGGAAAAGGAAACACCATATATTTT. It translates to CASSVDRGKGNTIYF.

The genes are TRBV6-5 and TRBJ1-1; a weak D match, TRBD1 (5 bases). Germline CDR1 reads MNHEY; CDR2 reads SVGAGI. V gave up 7 bases and J gave up 5 bases, with 14 bases separating them. The CDR3 has 13 amino acids. For the CDR3, the DNA is TGTGCCAGCATGAGGACATCGATGACTGAAGCTTTCTTT. Translated, it gives CASMRTSMTEAFF.

The V gene is TRBV7-2, the J gene TRBJ2-5, with TRBD2 matching 11 bases. The junction had 9 bases not matched to a gene; V was cut back by 5 bases and J by 4 bases. The CDR3 consists of 16 residues. Germline V gene data show CDR1 as SGHTA and CDR2 as FQGNSA. CDR3: CASSPSGLAGGETQYF. The CDR3 DNA follows: TGTGCCAGCAGCCCAAGTGGGCTAGCGGGGGGAGAGACCCAGTACTTC.

The CDR3 sequence is CASSLLTSGGNEQFF. The DNA for the CDR3 is TGCGCCAGCAGCTTGTTAACTAGCGGGGGCAATGAGCAGTTCTTC. The chain couples TRBV5-1 to TRBJ2-1; the match to TRBD2 covers 11 bases. CDR3 length: 15 residues. From germline, CDR1 is SGHRS and CDR2 YFSETQ. Unmatched junction bases numbered 3, after V lost 1 base and J lost 6 bases.

V is TRBV29-1 and J is TRBJ2-3; unclear D gene. V shed 5 bases and J shed 3 bases, with 9 bases lying between them. This CDR3 is 12 amino acids long. The germline CDR1 and CDR2 sequences are SQVTM and ANQGSEA. CDR3 loop: CSVREATDTQYF. The CDR3 nucleotides are TGCAGCGTTAGAGAGGCGACAGATACGCAGTATTTT.

This rearrangement joins TRBV7-2 to TRBJ2-7, with D unclear. V dropped 1 base and J dropped 2 bases, with 12 bases sitting between them. From germline, CDR1 is SGHTA and CDR2 FQGNSA. This CDR3 is built from 15 residues. The CDR3 is CASSLVGLTPYEQYF. CDR3 nucleotides: TGTGCCAGCAGCTTAGTTGGTTTAACCCCCTACGAGCAGTACTTC.

This sequence joins TRBV6-5 and TRBJ2-1; 12 nucleotides agree with TRBD2. This CDR3 region has 14 residues. CDR1 and CDR2 (germline): MNHEY, SVGAGI. J lost 10 bases, V lost 7 bases, and 8 bases had no gene match. The CDR3 bases are TGTGCCAGCAACCTACTAGCGGGGGGACACGAGCAGTTCTTC. Amino acids: CASNLLAGGHEQFF.

V is TRBV7-9 and J is TRBJ1-1, with no clear D. The CDR3 sequence is 11 residues long. V was cut by 5 bases and J by 1 base, with 2 bases left in between. Germline CDR1 and CDR2: SEHNR and FQNEAQ (reference sequence). The CDR3 DNA is TGTGCCAGCAGCGGGAACACTGAAGCTTTCTTT. Protein product: CASSGNTEAFF.

V usage is TRBV19 and J usage is TRBJ1-5, with 8 positions matching TRBD1. CDR1 and CDR2 from the germline V gene are LNHDA and SQIVND (reference sequence). V dropped 4 bases and J dropped 2; count of bases not matched to a gene: 7. The CDR3 covers 16 residues. The CDR3 here is CASSSRAGQGNQPQHF. CDR3 DNA: TGTGCCAGTAGTAGCAGAGCGGGACAGGGCAATCAGCCCCAGCATTTT. The whole variable domain, remainder taken from reference TRBV19 and TRBJ1-5, is DGGITQSPKYLFRKEGQNVTLSCEQNLNHDAMYWYRQDPGQGLRLIYYSQIVNDFQKGDIAEGYSVSREKKESFPLTVTSAQKNPTAFYLCASSSRAGQGNQPQHFGDGTRLSIL.

The chain recombines TRBV6-1 with TRBJ1-5, with 9 bases fitting TRBD1. Looked up from germline, CDR1 is MNHNS and CDR2 is SASEGT. J gave up 4 bases and V 6 bases, and 7 bases lay outside the gene matches. The CDR3 covers 15 residues. The CDR3 region has the DNA TGTGCCAGCAGAGCGCAACAGGGGGCTAATCAGCCCCAGCATTTT. Translating gives CASRAQQGANQPQHF.

This chain connects TRBV5-4 to TRBJ1-2, with 7 positions matching TRBD1. The germline CDR1 and CDR2 sequences are SGHNT and YYREEE (reference sequence). V lost 2 bases, J lost 3 bases, and 10 bases stayed unmatched. The CDR3 length is 16 residues. The CDR3 region has the DNA TGTGCCAGCAGCTTCGGAATTACCGGGACAGACTATGGCTACACCTTC. This encodes CASSFGITGTDYGYTF.

The chain links TRBV4-1 to TRBJ1-5; D unresolved. The germline V and J ends were trimmed by 2 bases and 0 bases, with 8 bases remaining between them. CDR3 length: 15 residues. Germline V gene data show CDR1 as MGHRA and CDR2 as YSYEKL. CDR3 coding DNA: TGCGCCAGCAGCCAACAACACATTAGCAATCAGCCCCAGCATTTT. As protein: CASSQQHISNQPQHF.

V is TRBV4-1 and J is TRBJ2-5, with a tentative D call TRBD1 (5 bases). This CDR3 has 12 amino acids. Germline V gives CDR1 MGHRA, CDR2 YSYEKL. V gave up 0 bases and J gave up 7 bases, with 6 bases separating them. The CDR3 DNA reads as TGCGCCAGCAGCCAAGAAAGGGGGACCCAGTACTTC. It yields the protein CASSQERGTQYF.

The V and J genes are TRBV4-1 and TRBJ1-4; the D is unclear. CDR3 length: 12 residues. Deletions cut 0 bases from V and 10 bases from J, with 6 bases between. In germline, CDR1 is MGHRA, CDR2 YSYEKL. CDR3 sequence reads: CASSQDLAKLFF. Written as DNA, the CDR3 is TGCGCCAGCAGCCAAGATTTGGCAAAACTGTTTTTT.

The genes are TRBV19 and TRBJ1-2; D call uncertain. The CDR3 is made up of 15 amino acids. CDR1 LNHDA and CDR2 SQIVND come from the germline V gene (reference sequence). Trimming removed 5 bases at V and 6 bases at J, with 19 bases between. The DNA of the CDR3 is TGTGCCAGTAGTTTTCAAGGCACAAGCAATCATGGCTACACCTTC. Its protein is CASSFQGTSNHGYTF.